This TCR beta chain was sequenced during a study of T cells expressing NK-cell markers. For the study at large: The TCR beta repertoires were obtained from sorted CD3+CD56+NKG2C+, CD3+CD56+NKG2C- and CD3+CD56-NKG2C+ T cells.

In germline, CDR1 is SGHRS, CDR2 YFSETQ. There are 15 residues in the CDR3. A remark on this clonotype: Its target is unknown.

Study-wide points: A handful of donors showed these clonotypes also leading the CD3+CD56-NKG2C+ fraction.

TCRdb re-called the 5' RACE reads and catalogs CDR3 proteins one per entry, DNA excluded. Recorded for this sample: 300,000 to 500,000 distinct CDR3 sequences. The TCR was taken from a woman aged 45 to 65 in good health. The V call is TRBV5-1, the J call TRBJ2-1; checking the TCRdb D call of TRBD2 is not possible without DNA. Sample: blood T cells: a sorted CD56 or NKG2C T cell subset, CD4+ or CD8+ T cells, or bulk PBMC T cells (not recorded which). The CDR3 sequence: CASSLIRREDNEQFF.